Each of the 17 T cell receptor beta chains below was sequenced from the same sample in a study of shared clonotypes between healthy human individuals. Some clones are missing from TCRdb's copy, which holds only in-frame ones; the method was immunoSEQ multiplex PCR. The sample shows hundreds of thousands of clones, roughly 72% of them seen only once. The sequenced sample consisted of memory CD4+ T cells sorted from blood. Subset noted: CD45RA-negative fraction. Receptors were obtained from a woman younger than 45 in good health.

In DNA form, the CDR3 reads TGTGCCAGCAGCAGGACAGGGTCGAACACTGAAGCTTTCTTT. Protein product: CASSRTGSNTEAFF. The chain employs TRBV7-9 and TRBJ1-1, with 8 bases aligning to TRBD1. With 5 bases clipped from V and 1 base from J, the junction kept 3 bases outside the gene matches. CDR1 and CDR2 (germline): SEHNR, FQNEAQ (reference sequence). This CDR3 is 14 amino acids long.

The chain has TRBV9 and TRBJ2-3; the D gene is possibly TRBD2 (5 bases). This CDR3 comprises 16 residues. Germline V lookup: CDR1 SGDLS, CDR2 YYNGEE. V shed 1 base and J shed 1 base, with 13 bases lying between them. This CDR3 is CASSVQGSEGTDTQYF. The CDR3 nucleotides read TGTGCCAGCAGCGTACAAGGGTCGGAGGGCACAGATACGCAGTATTTT.

The chain combines TRBV5-6 with TRBJ1-5; a weak D match, TRBD1 (6 bases). The germline V and J ends were trimmed by 0 bases and 6 bases, with 7 bases remaining between them. CDR1 and CDR2 from the germline V gene are SGHDT and YYEEEE. This CDR3 contains 13 residues. The chain's CDR3 is CASSLDRAQPQHF. The CDR3 DNA sequence: TGTGCCAGCAGCTTGGACAGGGCTCAGCCCCAGCATTTT.

V usage is TRBV7-8 and J usage is TRBJ2-2; D uncertain. Germline V gene sequence: CDR1 SGHVS, CDR2 FQNEAQ. The V end lost 5 bases, the J end lost 3 bases, and 13 bases lay between the germline ends. This CDR3 is built from 15 residues. The chain's CDR3 is CASSGSTSYTGELFF. The CDR3 bases are TGTGCCAGCAGCGGTTCTACTTCGTACACCGGGGAGCTGTTTTTT.

The V call is TRBV25-1, the J call TRBJ2-2, with TRBD2 matching over 7 bases. CDR3 length equals 15 residues. V dropped 5 bases and J dropped 3; count of bases not matched to a gene: 6. Per the germline V gene, CDR1 is MGHDK and CDR2 is SYGVNS. CDR3 loop: CASSQAAGDTGELFF. The CDR3 DNA reads TGTGCCAGCAGTCAAGCCGCGGGAGACACCGGGGAGCTGTTTTTT.

The rearrangement links TRBV10-2 to TRBJ1-1; TRBD1 matches 7 bases. The CDR3 is 13 residues long. Per the germline V gene, CDR1 is WSHSY and CDR2 is SAAADI. Trimming removed 10 bases from V and 2 bases from J; junction bases left unmatched: 7. The CDR3 nucleotides are TGCGCCACCGAACGACAGGGCAACACTGAAGCTTTCTTT. Its translation: CATERQGNTEAFF.

This clone was counted ten times or more. This same CDR3 is encoded by further DNA sequences in the sample. The V and J genes are TRBV5-1 and TRBJ2-1; D not certain. V was cut by 0 bases and J by 0 bases, with 7 bases left in between. CDR3 length equals 15 residues. Germline CDR1 and CDR2: SGHRS and YFSETQ. The CDR3 loop is CASSLDSSSYNEQFF. CDR3 DNA: TGCGCCAGCAGCTTGGACTCTAGCTCCTACAATGAGCAGTTCTTC. The whole variable domain, remainder taken from reference TRBV5-1 and TRBJ2-1, is KAGVTQTPRYLIKTRGQQVTLSCSPISGHRSVSWYQQTPGQGLQFLFEYFSETQRNKGNFPGRFSGRQFSNSRSEMNVSTLELGDSALYLCASSLDSSSYNEQFFGPGTRLTVL.

J is TRBJ1-3 and V is TRBV19, with D maybe TRBD1 (6 bases). The CDR3 has 12 residues. V lost 10 bases and J lost 5, with 12 bases in between. CDR1 is LNHDA, CDR2 SQIVND, per germline (reference sequence). CDR3 nucleotide sequence: TGTGCCACAGGGGAAAAGAGAAACACCATATATTTT. Translating gives CATGEKRNTIYF. Together with reference TRBV19 and TRBJ1-3, the CDR3 gives the full variable domain: DGGITQSPKYLFRKEGQNVTLSCEQNLNHDAMYWYRQDPGQGLRLIYYSQIVNDFQKGDIAEGYSVSREKKESFPLTVTSAQKNPTAFYLCATGEKRNTIYFGEGSWLTVV.

There are a few counts of this clone. The rearrangement uses TRBV6-5 and TRBJ1-3, with 7 bases aligning to TRBD1. Per germline, CDR1 MNHEY and CDR2 SVGAGI. This CDR3 spans 15 amino acids. V shed 4 bases and J 1 base; nucleotides not matched to a gene: 4. Here the CDR3 DNA reads TGTGCCAGCAGTTTCAGCAGGGGGTCTGGAAACACCATATATTTT. It specifies CASSFSRGSGNTIYF.

The chain combines TRBV25-1 with TRBJ2-1; TRBD2 aligns across 10 bases. The J segment lost 5 bases and the V segment lost 2 bases, leaving 6 bases of the junction unmatched. From germline, CDR1 is MGHDK and CDR2 SYGVNS. CDR3 length equals 16 residues. The CDR3, as DNA: TGTGCCAGCAGTGAAGTGAGCGGGAGGGCCGACAATGAGCAGTTCTTC. It specifies CASSEVSGRADNEQFF.

In this sample, this clone turned up once. The V and J genes are TRBV4-1 and TRBJ2-7; 13 nucleotides line up with TRBD2. Germline CDR1 reads MGHRA; CDR2 reads YSYEKL. The trim removed 0 bases at V and 5 bases at J, leaving 4 bases unmatched. The CDR3 length is 16 residues. The CDR3 DNA is TGCGCCAGCAGCCAAGACCTTGGACTAGCGGGAGACGAGCAGTACTTC. Translated: CASSQDLGLAGDEQYF.

As concerns this clone: Distinct nucleotide sequences in the sample also encode this CDR3. The CDR3 loop reads CSARDGHIQYF. The CDR3 region has the DNA TGCAGTGCTAGAGATGGTCACATTCAGTACTTC. The chain recombines TRBV20-1 with TRBJ2-4, with D unresolved. CDR1 is DFQATT and CDR2 is SNEGSKA in the germline V gene (reference sequence). Trimming took 0 bases from V and 8 from J, leaving 5 bases between them. The CDR3 totals 11 residues.

V gene TRBV4-1 combines with J gene TRBJ1-1, with no clear D. The CDR3 has 14 amino acids. The germline gives CDR1 MGHRA, CDR2 YSYEKL. V was pared by 1 base and J by 5 bases, with 11 bases between. The CDR3 DNA reads as TGCGCCAGCAGCCAAGTTCCGAGGGAGACTGAAGCTTTCTTT. Translation: CASSQVPRETEAFF.

V is TRBV19 and J is TRBJ2-1, with D possibly matching TRBD2 (6 bases). This CDR3 region has 14 residues. Germline CDR1 reads LNHDA; CDR2 reads SQIVND (reference sequence). The ends were cut back, 2 bases at V and 5 bases at J, with 10 bases in the middle. The CDR3 bases are TGTGCCAGTAGTATACGGGAGCAAGACAATGAGCAGTTCTTC. Translating gives CASSIREQDNEQFF.

This clone was seen only a few times. The chain employs TRBV6-1 and TRBJ2-6, with D unclear. Germline V gene data show CDR1 as MNHNS and CDR2 as SASEGT. The length of the CDR3 is 14 residues. Trimming shortened V by 6 bases and J by 0 bases, and 6 bases separated the two germline ends. The CDR3 DNA follows: TGTGCCAGCAGACCCACCTCTGGGGCCAACGTCCTGACTTTC. It yields the protein CASRPTSGANVLTF.

The chain recombines TRBV2 with TRBJ1-1; D not certain. Germline V gene data show CDR1 as SNHLY and CDR2 as FYNNEI. V was trimmed by 6 bases and J by 0 bases, leaving 11 bases between them. CDR3 size: 14 residues. The CDR3 here is CASRYTFMNTEAFF. CDR3 DNA sequence: TGTGCCAGCAGGTACACGTTCATGAACACTGAAGCTTTCTTT.

The rearrangement links TRBV2 to TRBJ2-7; D gene unclear. Trimming left V 3 bases short and J 4 bases short, with 7 bases between. Germline lookup yields CDR1 SNHLY and CDR2 FYNNEI. This CDR3 is built from 12 residues. The CDR3 loop is CASSEEFYEQYF. In nucleotides, the CDR3 is TGTGCCAGCAGTGAGGAGTTTTACGAGCAGTACTTC.